The 2 T cell receptor beta chains reported below all come from one sample, sequenced in a study of CD8 T cells in Susac syndrome. Reverse transcription used about 0.45 to 1 ug RNA and random hexamers. TCRdb called the immunoSEQ multiplex PCR reads again in MiXCR, with one record for every CDR3 protein. This table holds some 130,000 distinct CDR3 sequences, 90% to 95% found once. Sample: CD8+ T cells from PBMCs. These receptors were obtained from a human donor with multiple sclerosis.

The chain recombines TRBV20-1 with TRBJ2-1; D is perhaps TRBD2 (6 bases). Germline values: CDR1 DFQATT, CDR2 SNEGSKA (reference sequence). CDR3 length equals 17 residues. V lost 6 bases and J 0 bases, leaving 21 bases between the germline ends. CDR3: CSATLPLAPSSYNEQFF. DNA of the CDR3: TGCAGTGCAACATTACCCCTAGCGCCATCCTCCTACAATGAGCAGTTCTTC.

The chain carries TRBV6-1 and TRBJ1-2; D is possibly TRBD1 (5 bases). V was shortened by 7 bases and J by 6 bases, with 18 bases between the two germline ends. Germline V gene data show CDR1 as MNHNS and CDR2 as SASEGT. The CDR3 spans 14 residues. The chain's CDR3 is CASKELTGFHGYTF. DNA for the CDR3: TGTGCCAGCAAAGAACTCACAGGATTCCATGGCTACACCTTC.